The sequence of this T cell receptor beta chain was determined in a study of blood T cell repertoires in COVID-19. Study-wide context: The cDNA or gDNA used as material had been derived from T cells, B-cell-depleted T cells, or PBMCs.

Germline V gives CDR1 MNHEY, CDR2 SMNVEV (reference sequence). Trimming cost V 5 bases and J 0 bases, with 13 bases left between them. The CDR3 length is 15 residues. Per the study methods: By means of reference gene primer amplification, nucleated cell counts were estimated. Only in-frame clones appear in the TCRdb table, and some are missing; sequencing was by immunoSEQ multiplex PCR. That table furnishes V, J and clone size, whereas the DNA furnished D and trimming. The top ten hold less than 7% of the sample, which has 50,000 to 70,000 clones, approximately 87% seen once. The gene calls are TRBV27 and TRBJ1-1; no reliable D call. The clonotype comes from a man in his sixties with active or convalescent COVID-19. The sequenced material came from peripheral blood. This CDR3 reads CASSPQEGMNTEAFF. For the CDR3, the DNA is TGTGCCAGCAGTCCCCAAGAGGGAATGAACACTGAAGCTTTCTTT.